The rows below give T cell receptor beta chains drawn from one sample of a study of cytomegalovirus exposure and HLA in healthy donors. The protocol was immunoSEQ multiplex PCR, while the TCRdb copy is restricted to in-frame clones and leaves out a portion. The data show around 65,000 clones, 70% to 80% seen once. The sequencing sample was made of PBMCs. These receptors all come from a girl between 5 and 17 years old in good health and CMV-seropositive. The CDR3 runs from the conserved cysteine through the conserved F or W. D genes are given only for firm matches. Clone size, where shown, is once, few, many, or a class for clones that have expanded.

. TRBJ1-2 TRBV6-5 . TGTGCCAGTTCGGGTCACCAGAACTATGGCTACACCTTC CASSGHQNYGYTF
. TRBJ2-1 TRBV5-1 . TGCGCCAGCAGCTTGGGTCTTTGGGGCCAAACCTACAATGAGCAGTTCTTC CASSLGLWGQTYNEQFF
. TRBJ1-2 TRBV29-1 TRBD1 TGCAGCGTTTTGAAGGACAGGGGTCCTGCCGGCTACACCTTC CSVLKDRGPAGYTF
. TRBJ1-1 TRBV9 . TGTGCCAGCAGCGTCCAGGGCGCAGGAGGGACTGAAGCTTTCTTT CASSVQGAGGTEAFF
once TRBJ1-5 TRBV5-1 . TGCGCCAGCAGCTTCGGGGTTGACCAGCCCCAGCATTTT CASSFGVDQPQHF
few TRBJ2-1 TRBV28 . TGTGCCAGCAAGAGTAGCCTCCGAGGCCTAAGCTCCTACAATGAGCAGTTCTTC CASKSSLRGLSSYNEQFF
. TRBJ1-2 TRBV6-1 TRBD1 TGTGCCAGCAGTGATCACCGGGACAGGCCTAACTATGGCTACACCTTC CASSDHRDRPNYGYTF
. TRBJ1-1 TRBV6-1 TRBD1 TGTGCCATCAGCAAATGGGGACAGAGCAGTGAAGCTTTCTTT CAISKWGQSSEAFF
few TRBJ2-1 TRBV30 TRBD2 TGTGCCTCAACTAGCGGTCCCTACAATGAGCAGTTCTTC CASTSGPYNEQFF
. TRBJ2-7 TRBV11-2 TRBD1 TGTGCCAGCAGCCAACCCCGGGACAGGGTCTACGAGCAGTACTTC CASSQPRDRVYEQYF
. TRBJ2-7 TRBV6-1 TRBD2 TGTGCCAGCAGTGAAAGGACTAGCGGGGGCTCCTACGAGCAGTACTTC CASSERTSGGSYEQYF
. TRBJ2-7 TRBV4-1 TRBD1 TGCGCCAGCAGCCAAGTCAAAAGTCTAGGACAGGGGTACGAGCAGTACTTC CASSQVKSLGQGYEQYF
. TRBJ2-7 TRBV5-1 TRBD2 TGCGCCAGCAGCTGGACGTCGCCTCCCGGACTAGCGTTGTTCCACGAGCAGTACTTC CASSWTSPPGLALFHEQYF
. TRBJ2-3 TRBV6-4 TRBD2 TGTGCCAGCAGTGACTCTAGCGGGGGGCTCAATACGCAGTATTTT CASSDSSGGLNTQYF
. TRBJ1-2 TRBV5-1 TRBD1 TGCGCCAGCAGCTTGGGACAGGGGACAAGAAGCTATGGCTACACCTTC CASSLGQGTRSYGYTF
. TRBJ2-3 TRBV15 . TGTGCCACCAGCAGGTTGGAGGGCGGAGATACGCAGTATTTT CATSRLEGGDTQYF
. TRBJ2-7 TRBV6-1 TRBD1 TGTGCCAGCAGTATTGGACAGGGCTACGAGCAGTACTTC CASSIGQGYEQYF
. TRBJ1-5 TRBV7-2 . TGTGCCAGCAGCTACACAGGGTTGAGCAATCAGCCCCAGCATTTT CASSYTGLSNQPQHF
. TRBJ2-2 TRBV28 . TGTGCCAGCAGTCTTTTACAGAACACCGGGGAGCTGTTTTTT CASSLLQNTGELFF
. TRBJ1-1 TRBV29-1 . TGCAGCGTCCTATATCACCCTGACACTGAAGCTTTCTTT CSVLYHPDTEAFF
. TRBJ2-3 TRBV28 . TGTGCCAGTCTGTCCCGGGATACGCAGTATTTT CASLSRDTQYF
. TRBJ2-7 TRBV25-1 TRBD2 TGTGCCAGCAGTGCCAGGGGTCTAGCGGGACCCTACGAGCAGTACTTC CASSARGLAGPYEQYF
few TRBJ2-1 TRBV5-3 TRBD1 TGTGCCAGAAGCAGAGGGGGCTGGAGCTCCTACAATGAGCAGTTCTTC CARSRGGWSSYNEQFF
. TRBJ2-5 TRBV7-6 TRBD2 TGTGCCAGCAGCCCCCGGGCCGGGGGGTTGATAGAGACCCAGTACTTC CASSPRAGGLIETQYF